This TCR beta chain emerged from a study of neurological immune-mediated disorders. CDR1 is ENHRY and CDR2 is SYGVKD in the germline V gene. The CDR3 has 14 amino acids. The V gene end was trimmed by 3 bases and the J gene end by 3 bases; junction bases not matched to a gene: 3. A single record per CDR3 protein comes from TCRdb applying MiXCR to the 5' RACE reads. The sample lists about 66,000 distinct CDR3 sequences, less than 4% occurring once. This clonotype was found many times. The sequencing sample was made of PBMCs. The chain is built from TRBV10-3 and TRBJ1-1, with 8 positions matching TRBD1. The TCR sequence derives from a man aged 25 to 40 with multiple sclerosis. The CDR3 is CAISDHRGDTEAFF. The CDR3 nucleotides are TGTGCCATCAGTGATCACAGGGGGGACACTGAAGCTTTCTTT.